This TCR beta chain was identified in a study of shared clonotypes between healthy human individuals. Measured with immunoSEQ multiplex PCR; TCRdb has only the in-frame clones, and not every one. This table holds 2 million to 2.5 million clones, just under 95% found once. The sample taken for sequencing was naive CD4+ T cells from PBMCs. Noted subset: CD45RA+ positively selected. The clonotype comes from a man in his late teens or twenties in good health. Some clones in this sample may be carry-over from other donors' samples.

For the CDR3, the DNA is TGTGCCGCCCAAGGAGGGGCCGGGAACACTGAAGCTTTCTTT. As protein: CAAQGGAGNTEAFF. The rearrangement links TRBV6-5 to TRBJ1-1, with D perhaps TRBD1 (5 bases). V shed 11 bases and J shed 1 base, with 17 bases lying between them. Germline lookup yields CDR1 MNHEY and CDR2 SVGAGI. This CDR3 has 14 amino acids.